The next 26 T cell receptor beta chains were all read from a single sample in a study of blood T cell repertoires in COVID-19. Using immunoSEQ multiplex PCR, the repertoire was profiled, and TCRdb retains in-frame clones only, with some absent. The data hold approximately 260,000 clones, with about 87% observed a single time. What was sequenced was peripheral blood. All receptors derive from a woman aged 40 to 50 with acute or convalescent COVID-19.

V gene TRBV19 combines with J gene TRBJ1-1, with D perhaps matching TRBD1 (5 bases). Germline lookup yields CDR1 LNHDA and CDR2 SQIVND (reference sequence). V lost 6 bases to trimming and J lost 3 bases, with 14 bases between them. The CDR3 contains 14 residues. CDR3 in amino acids: CASRAGKVYTEAFF. The CDR3 region has the DNA TGTGCCAGTAGGGCAGGGAAAGTGTACACTGAAGCTTTCTTT.

The V and J genes are TRBV24-1 and TRBJ2-3; a weak D match, TRBD1 (5 bases). This CDR3 region has 14 residues. Per the germline V gene, CDR1 is KGHDR and CDR2 is SFDVKD. The ends were cut back, 5 bases at V and 4 bases at J, with 12 bases in the middle. In DNA, the CDR3 is TGTGCCACCAGTGGCCAAGGGGCAGCAGATACGCAGTATTTT. It codes for CATSGQGAADTQYF.

The V gene is TRBV7-8, the J gene TRBJ1-2; D is possibly TRBD1 (5 bases). The V end lost 5 bases, the J end lost 8 bases, and 21 bases lay between the germline ends. The CDR3 consists of 15 residues. Germline CDR1 SGHVS, CDR2 FQNEAQ. CDR3 in amino acids: CASSRQSDGGGGYTF. The DNA for the CDR3 is TGTGCCAGCAGCAGACAGTCCGACGGGGGTGGAGGCTACACCTTC.

V is TRBV6-5 and J is TRBJ1-1, with D perhaps matching TRBD1 (5 bases). The CDR3 covers 16 residues. From germline, CDR1 is MNHEY and CDR2 SVGAGI. V shed 4 bases and J shed 2 bases, with 17 bases lying between them. Here the CDR3 DNA reads TGTGCCAGCAGTTCCCCCAGGGAGGCTACCAACACTGAAGCTTTCTTT. It encodes CASSSPREATNTEAFF.

This chain uses TRBV5-5 with TRBJ1-1, with 8 bases aligning to TRBD1. Trimming took 4 bases from V and 0 from J; bases not matched to a gene: 2. Germline values: CDR1 SGHKS, CDR2 YYEKEE (reference sequence). The CDR3 loop spans 14 amino acids. The CDR3 nucleotides read TGTGCCAGCAGCCTGGACAGGGTGAACACTGAAGCTTTCTTT. Its protein is CASSLDRVNTEAFF.

The rearrangement uses TRBV6-5 and TRBJ1-1, with D possibly being TRBD1 (6 bases). This CDR3 spans 14 amino acids. Germline CDR1 is MNHEY and CDR2 is SVGAGI. V was shortened by 4 bases and J by 6 bases, with 15 bases between the two germline ends. The chain's CDR3 is CASSSYVTGPEAFF. The CDR3, as DNA: TGTGCCAGCAGTTCCTACGTGACAGGACCTGAAGCTTTCTTT.

The V and J genes are TRBV27 and TRBJ2-7, with D possibly being TRBD2 (5 bases). Germline CDR1 MNHEY, CDR2 SMNVEV (reference sequence). The CDR3 runs 14 residues. Trimming left V 5 bases short and J 7 bases short, with 18 bases between. The chain's CDR3 is CASSAQRSTGEQYV. The CDR3, as DNA: TGTGCCAGCAGTGCCCAGAGATCAACGGGAGAGCAGTACGTC.

The chain is built from TRBV30 and TRBJ2-3; D is possibly TRBD2 (6 bases). Looked up from germline, CDR1 is GTSNPN and CDR2 is SVGIG (reference sequence). The CDR3 sequence is 15 residues long. Trimming stripped 5 bases from V and 0 bases from J, with 15 bases between. The CDR3 sequence: CAWGRGGVSTDTQYF. Here the CDR3 DNA reads TGTGCCTGGGGCCGAGGCGGGGTTAGCACAGATACGCAGTATTTT.

In the case of this clone: This specimen includes other DNA sequences encoding the same CDR3. The V call is TRBV19, the J call TRBJ1-5; D ambiguous. The germline CDR1 and CDR2 sequences are LNHDA and SQIVND (reference sequence). The CDR3 runs 13 residues. The germline V and J ends were trimmed by 6 bases and 0 bases, with 6 bases remaining between them. The DNA for the CDR3 is TGTGCCAGTAGCCCGTATAGCAATCAGCCCCAGCATTTT. Amino acids: CASSPYSNQPQHF.

This chain connects TRBV5-6 to TRBJ1-1; D gene unclear. V was shortened by 0 bases and J by 4 bases, with 4 bases between the two germline ends. This CDR3 has 12 residues. The germline gives CDR1 SGHDT, CDR2 YYEEEE. CDR3: CASSLASTEAFF. For the CDR3, the DNA is TGTGCCAGCAGCTTGGCGAGCACTGAAGCTTTCTTT.

The V call is TRBV6-2 or TRBV6-3, the J call TRBJ1-6, with 9 bases fitting TRBD1. V shed 2 bases and J 0 bases; nucleotides not matched to a gene: 5. CDR3 length: 18 amino acids. Germline V gene sequence: CDR1 MNHEY, CDR2 SVGEGT. The CDR3 DNA follows: TGTGCCAGCAGTTACCCCGGGACAGGGAGCTCCTATAATTCACCCCTCCACTTT. This codes for CASSYPGTGSSYNSPLHF.

This chain links TRBV2 with TRBJ1-4, with 8 bases matching TRBD1. The ends lost 10 bases at V and 8 bases at J; junction bases unmatched: 6. CDR3 length equals 12 residues. CDR1 is SNHLY and CDR2 is FYNNEI in the germline V gene. CDR3 DNA: TGTGCCACCGGACAGGGTAACGAAAAACTGTTTTTT. This translates into CATGQGNEKLFF.

This clone was observed once. The CDR3 spells CASSSGLAGNNEQFF. CDR3 in DNA: TGTGCCAGCAGCTCCGGACTAGCGGGGAACAATGAGCAGTTCTTC. V is TRBV7-2 and J is TRBJ2-1, with TRBD2 identical over 12 bases. Trimming cost V 4 bases and J 5 bases; bases outside gene matches: 3. The CDR3 runs 15 residues. Germline CDR1 SGHTA, CDR2 FQGNSA.

This chain joins TRBV11-2 and TRBJ2-5; 8 bases are a match to TRBD2. V lost 0 bases to trimming and J lost 5 bases; unmatched junction nucleotides: 5. Germline V gene sequence: CDR1 SGHAT, CDR2 FQNNGV. The CDR3 covers 15 residues. This CDR3 is CASSLDRTGGETQYF. In DNA form, the CDR3 reads TGTGCCAGCAGCTTAGATCGAACGGGGGGGGAGACCCAGTACTTC.

The chain carries TRBV4-2 and TRBJ1-1; possible D gene TRBD1, 6 bases. The CDR3 runs 14 residues. V was clipped by 3 bases and J by 3 bases, with 11 bases between them. Germline CDR1 reads LGHNA; CDR2 reads YNFKEQ. CDR3 in DNA: TGTGCCAGCAGCCAGAAACAGGGTTACACTGAAGCTTTCTTT. Protein: CASSQKQGYTEAFF.

The chain uses TRBV4-2 and TRBJ1-2, with 8 bases identical to TRBD1. The junction had 15 bases not matched to a gene; V was cut back by 0 bases and J by 3 bases. The CDR3 spans 19 residues. The germline CDR1 and CDR2 sequences are LGHNA and YNFKEQ. In DNA, the CDR3 is TGTGCCAGCAGCCAAGATAAGGGACAGGTCCTTCCTGGGGACTATGGCTACACCTTC. This codes for CASSQDKGQVLPGDYGYTF.

The chain is built from TRBV5-1 and TRBJ2-3, with 7 bases aligning to TRBD1. Germline CDR1 SGHRS, CDR2 YFSETQ. The CDR3 runs 13 residues. The V segment lost 7 bases and the J segment 4 bases; nucleotides outside the gene matches: 6. The CDR3 region has the DNA TGCGCCAGCCGGGACAGTAATTCAGATACGCAGTATTTT. Encoded protein: CASRDSNSDTQYF.

This clone turned up a few times. J is TRBJ1-2 and V is TRBV28; 7 bases match TRBD1. Losses at the gene ends were 4 bases for V and 0 bases for J; bases not matched to a gene: 2. Germline V lookup: CDR1 MDHEN, CDR2 SYDVKM. The length of the CDR3 is 14 residues. CDR3 amino acids: CASSSGQPNYGYTF. DNA for the CDR3: TGTGCCAGCAGTTCGGGACAGCCTAACTATGGCTACACCTTC.

This clone has only one observation. This chain links TRBV11-1 with TRBJ1-1, with unresolved D. V dropped 5 bases and J dropped 3 bases, with 10 bases sitting between them. The germline gives CDR1 SGHAT, CDR2 FQDESV (reference sequence). The CDR3 runs 13 residues. Here the CDR3 reads CASSPDRDTEAFF. The CDR3 coding sequence is TGTGCCAGCAGCCCCGATCGAGACACTGAAGCTTTCTTT.

About this clone: This CDR3 is also generated by other DNA sequences in the sample. This rearrangement joins TRBV12-3 or TRBV12-4 to TRBJ1-4; D is uncertain. V lost 4 bases and J 0 bases, leaving 3 bases between the germline ends. The CDR3 has 13 amino acids. The CDR3 DNA is TGTGCCAGCAGTTCGGCAACTAATGAAAAACTGTTTTTT. Protein: CASSSATNEKLFF.

The V and J genes are TRBV9 and TRBJ1-2, with unresolved D. Trimming pared 0 bases from V and 3 bases from J, leaving 9 bases between. The CDR3 length is 14 residues. Per germline, CDR1 SGDLS and CDR2 YYNGEE. CDR3 nucleotide sequence: TGTGCCAGCAGCGTAGCGGCGGTGGACTATGGCTACACCTTC. Translated, it gives CASSVAAVDYGYTF.

This chain joins TRBV3-1 (or the pseudogene TRBV3-2) and TRBJ1-1; D uncertain. This CDR3 spans 11 amino acids. The germline V gene encodes CDR1 LGHDT and CDR2 YNNKEL (reference sequence). V was shortened by 5 bases and J by 10 bases, with 11 bases between the two germline ends. CDR3: CASSMDSRAFF. The CDR3 nucleotides read TGTGCCAGCAGCATGGACTCCCGAGCTTTCTTT.

This chain connects TRBV30 to TRBJ1-4; 8 bases are shared with TRBD1. V shed 2 bases, J shed 16 bases, and the junction held 9 bases outside the gene matches. The CDR3 sequence is 12 residues long. Germline V gene sequence: CDR1 GTSNPN, CDR2 SVGIG (reference sequence). The CDR3 DNA follows: TGTGCCTGGAGTACTACGACAGGGGTGGCGTTTTTT. Its protein product is CAWSTTTGVAFF.

The chain has TRBV7-6 and TRBJ2-2, with TRBD2 identical over 10 bases. The junction had 3 bases not matched to a gene; V was cut back by 3 bases and J by 2 bases. In germline, CDR1 is SGHVS, CDR2 FNYEAQ. The CDR3 is made up of 16 amino acids. CDR3 coding DNA: TGTGCCAGCAGCTTTTCTAGCGGGGGAAACACCGGGGAGCTGTTTTTT. Its protein is CASSFSSGGNTGELFF.

A remark on this clone: The junction departs from germline at one end; a sequencing error may be responsible. The chain combines TRBV6-2 or TRBV6-3 with TRBJ1-1; D not certain. Germline assignment: CDR1 MNHEY and CDR2 SVGEGT. CDR3 length equals 12 residues. The CDR3 nucleotides are TGTGCCAGCAGTTACTCGAACAGTGAAGCTTTCTTT. Amino acids: CASSYSNSEAFF.

The CDR3 here is CASSPYSGVNTGELFF. The CDR3 nucleotides are TGTGCCAGCTCACCATACAGCGGGGTGAACACCGGGGAGCTGTTTTTT. This chain joins TRBV18 and TRBJ2-2; 7 bases agree with TRBD2. With V trimmed by 2 bases and J by 1 base, 4 bases remained unmatched. The CDR3 spans 16 residues. Germline CDR1 and CDR2: KGHSH and LQKENI.